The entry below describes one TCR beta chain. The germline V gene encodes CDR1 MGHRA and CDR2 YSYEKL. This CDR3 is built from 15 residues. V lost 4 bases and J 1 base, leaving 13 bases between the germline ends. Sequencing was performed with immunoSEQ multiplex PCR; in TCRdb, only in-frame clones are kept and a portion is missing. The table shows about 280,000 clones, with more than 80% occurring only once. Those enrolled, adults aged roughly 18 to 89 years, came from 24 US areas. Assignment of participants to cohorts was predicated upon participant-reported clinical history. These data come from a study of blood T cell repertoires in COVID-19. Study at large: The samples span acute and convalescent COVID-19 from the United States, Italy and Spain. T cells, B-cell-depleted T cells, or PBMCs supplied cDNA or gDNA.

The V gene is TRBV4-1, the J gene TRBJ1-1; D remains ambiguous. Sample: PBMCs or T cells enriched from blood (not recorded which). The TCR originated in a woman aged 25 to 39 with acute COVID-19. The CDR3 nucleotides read TGCGCCAGCAGCCCACCCGGGCGGGAGAACACTGAAGCTTTCTTT. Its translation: CASSPPGRENTEAFF.